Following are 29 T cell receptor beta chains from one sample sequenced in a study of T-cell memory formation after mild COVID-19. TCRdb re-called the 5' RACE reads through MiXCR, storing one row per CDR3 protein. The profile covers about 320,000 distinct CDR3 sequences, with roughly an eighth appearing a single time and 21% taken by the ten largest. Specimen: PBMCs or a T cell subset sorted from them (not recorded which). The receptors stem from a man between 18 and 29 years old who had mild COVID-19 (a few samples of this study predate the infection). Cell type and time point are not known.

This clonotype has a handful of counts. Here the CDR3 DNA reads TGTGCCAGCAGTTTACGGGCTTCAGCATCGTACACTGAAGCTTTCTTT. Its translation is CASSLRASASYTEAFF. The rearrangement links TRBV13 to TRBJ1-1; D is uncertain. The length of the CDR3 is 16 residues. From germline, CDR1 is PRHDT and CDR2 FYEKMQ (reference sequence). V was trimmed by 6 bases and J by 3 bases, leaving 20 bases between them.

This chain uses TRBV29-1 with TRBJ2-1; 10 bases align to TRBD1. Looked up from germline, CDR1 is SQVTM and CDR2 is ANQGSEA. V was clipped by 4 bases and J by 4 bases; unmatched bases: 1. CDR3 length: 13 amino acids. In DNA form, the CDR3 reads TGCAGCGTTGGACAGGGGGCATACAATGAGCAGTTCTTC. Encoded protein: CSVGQGAYNEQFF.

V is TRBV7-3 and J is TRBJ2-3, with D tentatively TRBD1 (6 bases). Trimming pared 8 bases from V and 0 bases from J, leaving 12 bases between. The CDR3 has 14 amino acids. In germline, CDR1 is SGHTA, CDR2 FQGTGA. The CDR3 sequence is CASSTGTSTDTQYF. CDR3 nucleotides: TGTGCCAGCTCAACGGGGACAAGCACAGATACGCAGTATTTT. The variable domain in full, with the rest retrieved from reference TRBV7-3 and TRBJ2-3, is GAGVSQTPSNKVTEKGKYVELRCDPISGHTALYWYRQSLGQGPEFLIYFQGTGAADDSGLPNDRFFAVRPEGSVSTLKIQRTERGDSAVYLCASSTGTSTDTQYFGPGTRLTVL.

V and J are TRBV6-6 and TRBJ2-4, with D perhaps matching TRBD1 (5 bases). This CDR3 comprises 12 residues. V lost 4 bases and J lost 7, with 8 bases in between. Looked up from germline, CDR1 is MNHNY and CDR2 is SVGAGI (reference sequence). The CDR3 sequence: CASSLTANIQYF. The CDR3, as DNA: TGTGCCAGCAGTTTGACAGCCAACATTCAGTACTTC.

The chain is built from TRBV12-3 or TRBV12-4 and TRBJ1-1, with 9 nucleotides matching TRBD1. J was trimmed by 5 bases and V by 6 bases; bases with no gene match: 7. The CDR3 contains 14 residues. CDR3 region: CASSQTGGRTEAFF. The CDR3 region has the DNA TGTGCCAGCAGCCAGACAGGGGGTAGGACTGAAGCTTTCTTT.

CDR3 DNA: TGTGCCAGCACTCGGAGGACAGGGGTAGGCTCCTACGAGCAGTACTTC. Translating gives CASTRRTGVGSYEQYF. This rearrangement joins TRBV5-6 to TRBJ2-7, with 9 bases identical to TRBD1. Germline trimming cut 6 bases from V and 0 bases from J; bases unmatched to any gene: 10. The CDR3 has 16 amino acids. The germline gives CDR1 SGHDT, CDR2 YYEEEE. Complete variable domain (other parts from reference TRBV5-6 and TRBJ2-7): DAGVTQSPTHLIKTRGQQVTLRCSPKSGHDTVSWYQQALGQGPQFIFQYYEEEERQRGNFPDRFSGHQFPNYSSELNVNALLLGDSALYLCASTRRTGVGSYEQYFGPGTRLTVT.

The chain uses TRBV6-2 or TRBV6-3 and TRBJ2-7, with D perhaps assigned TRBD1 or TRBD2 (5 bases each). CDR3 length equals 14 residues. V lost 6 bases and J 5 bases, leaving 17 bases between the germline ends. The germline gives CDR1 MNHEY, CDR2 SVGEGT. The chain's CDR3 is CASSPWGSGNEQYF. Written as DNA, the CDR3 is TGTGCCAGCAGCCCGTGGGGCTCGGGGAACGAGCAGTACTTC.

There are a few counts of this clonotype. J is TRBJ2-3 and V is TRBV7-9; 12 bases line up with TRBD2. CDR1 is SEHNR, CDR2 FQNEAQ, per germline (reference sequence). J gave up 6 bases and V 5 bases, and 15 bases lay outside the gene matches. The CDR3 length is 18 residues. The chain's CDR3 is CASSNPGTSGYLRDTQYF. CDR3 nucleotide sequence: TGTGCCAGCAGCAACCCCGGGACTAGCGGGTACCTGCGGGATACGCAGTATTTT.

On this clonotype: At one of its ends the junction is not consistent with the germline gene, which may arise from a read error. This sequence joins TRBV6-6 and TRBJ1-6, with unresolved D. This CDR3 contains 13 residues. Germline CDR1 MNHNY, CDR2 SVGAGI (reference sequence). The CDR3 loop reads CASIFGEGSPLHF. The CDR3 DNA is TGTGCCAGCATTTTCGGGGAGGGTTCACCACTCCACTTT.

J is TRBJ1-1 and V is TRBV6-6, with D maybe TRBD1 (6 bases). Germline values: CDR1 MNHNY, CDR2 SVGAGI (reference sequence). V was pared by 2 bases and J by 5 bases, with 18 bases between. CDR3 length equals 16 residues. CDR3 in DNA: TGTGCCAGCAGTTACAAATTCGGCAGGGGAGGTACTGAAGCTTTCTTT. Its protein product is CASSYKFGRGGTEAFF.

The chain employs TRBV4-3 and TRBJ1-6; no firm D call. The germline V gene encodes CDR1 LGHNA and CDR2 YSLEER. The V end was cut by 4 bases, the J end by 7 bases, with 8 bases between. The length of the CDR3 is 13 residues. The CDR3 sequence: CASSPQKNSPLHF. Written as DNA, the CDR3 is TGCGCCAGCAGCCCGCAAAAGAATTCACCCCTCCACTTT.

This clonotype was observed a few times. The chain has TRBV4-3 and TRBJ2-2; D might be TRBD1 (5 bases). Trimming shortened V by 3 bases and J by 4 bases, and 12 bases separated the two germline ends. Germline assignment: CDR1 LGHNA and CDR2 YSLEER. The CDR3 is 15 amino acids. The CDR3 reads CASSHLGASTGELFF. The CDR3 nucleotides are TGCGCCAGCAGCCACCTAGGGGCGAGCACCGGGGAGCTGTTTTTT.

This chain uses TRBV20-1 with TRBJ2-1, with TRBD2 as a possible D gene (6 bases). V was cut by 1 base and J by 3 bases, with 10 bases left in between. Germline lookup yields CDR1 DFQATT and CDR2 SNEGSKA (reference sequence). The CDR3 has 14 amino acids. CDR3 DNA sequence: TGCAGTGCTAGAGTCTGGGGGGACTACAATGAGCAGTTCTTC. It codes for CSARVWGDYNEQFF.

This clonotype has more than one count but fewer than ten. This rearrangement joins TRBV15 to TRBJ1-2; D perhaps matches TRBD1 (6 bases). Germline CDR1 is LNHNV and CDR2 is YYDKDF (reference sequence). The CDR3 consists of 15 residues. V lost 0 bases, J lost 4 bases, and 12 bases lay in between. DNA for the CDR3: TGTGCCACCAGCAGAGATGCAGGACAGCTCTATGGCTACACCTTC. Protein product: CATSRDAGQLYGYTF.

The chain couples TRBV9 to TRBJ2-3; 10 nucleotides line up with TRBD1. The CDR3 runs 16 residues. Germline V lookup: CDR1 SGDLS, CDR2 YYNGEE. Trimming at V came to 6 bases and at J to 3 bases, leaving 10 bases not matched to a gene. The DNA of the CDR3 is TGTGCCAGCATCCTTCCCGGGACAGGGGTAACAGATACGCAGTATTTT. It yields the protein CASILPGTGVTDTQYF.

CDR3 nucleotides: TGCGCCAGCAGCTTGGACAGGTGGAATGAGCAGTTCTTC. Translated: CASSLDRWNEQFF. This chain links TRBV5-1 with TRBJ2-1, with D possibly being TRBD1 (5 bases). CDR1 SGHRS and CDR2 YFSETQ come from the germline V gene. This CDR3 has 13 residues. The germline V and J ends were trimmed by 0 bases and 7 bases, with 8 bases remaining between them.

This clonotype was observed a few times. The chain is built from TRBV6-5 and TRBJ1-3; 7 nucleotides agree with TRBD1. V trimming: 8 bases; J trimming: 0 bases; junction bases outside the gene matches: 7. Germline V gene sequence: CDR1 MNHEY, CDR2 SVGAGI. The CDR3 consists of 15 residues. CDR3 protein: CASGLGQFSGNTIYF. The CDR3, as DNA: TGTGCCAGCGGTCTGGGACAGTTCTCTGGAAACACCATATATTTT.

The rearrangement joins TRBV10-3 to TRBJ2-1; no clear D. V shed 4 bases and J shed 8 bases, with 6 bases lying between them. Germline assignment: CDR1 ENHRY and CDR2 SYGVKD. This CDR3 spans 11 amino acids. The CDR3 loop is CAISVRDEQFF. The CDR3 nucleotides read TGTGCCATCAGTGTTAGGGATGAGCAGTTCTTC.

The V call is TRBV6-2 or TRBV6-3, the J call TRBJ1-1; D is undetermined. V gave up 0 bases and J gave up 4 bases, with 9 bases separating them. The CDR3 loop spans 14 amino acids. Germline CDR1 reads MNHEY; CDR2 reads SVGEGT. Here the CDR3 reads CASSYSWESTEAFF. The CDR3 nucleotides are TGTGCCAGCAGTTACTCGTGGGAGAGCACTGAAGCTTTCTTT.

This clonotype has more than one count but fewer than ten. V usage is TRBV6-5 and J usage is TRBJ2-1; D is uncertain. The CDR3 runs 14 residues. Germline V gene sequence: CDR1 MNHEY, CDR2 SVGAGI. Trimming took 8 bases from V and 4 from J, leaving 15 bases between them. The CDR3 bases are TGTGCCAGCGGTCCTGGGTTGGGGTACAATGAGCAGTTCTTC. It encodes CASGPGLGYNEQFF.

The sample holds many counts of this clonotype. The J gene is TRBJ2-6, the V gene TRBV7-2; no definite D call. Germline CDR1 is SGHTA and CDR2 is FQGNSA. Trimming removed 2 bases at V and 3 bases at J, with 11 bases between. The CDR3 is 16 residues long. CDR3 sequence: CASSLLSWDGANVLTF. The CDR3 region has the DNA TGTGCCAGCAGCTTATTGAGTTGGGATGGGGCCAACGTCCTGACTTTC.

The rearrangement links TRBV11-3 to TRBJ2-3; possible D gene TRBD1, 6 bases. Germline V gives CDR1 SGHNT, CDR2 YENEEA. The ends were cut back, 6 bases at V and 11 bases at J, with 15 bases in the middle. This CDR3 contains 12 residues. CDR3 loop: CASSRRTEQQYF. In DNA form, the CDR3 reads TGTGCCAGCAGTCGCAGGACAGAACAGCAGTATTTT. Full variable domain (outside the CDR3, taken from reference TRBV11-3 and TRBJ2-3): EAGVVQSPRYKIIEKKQPVAFWCNPISGHNTLYWYLQNLGQGPELLIRYENEEAVDDSQLPKDRFSAERLKGVDSTLKIQPAELGDSAVYLCASSRRTEQQYFGPGTRLTVL.

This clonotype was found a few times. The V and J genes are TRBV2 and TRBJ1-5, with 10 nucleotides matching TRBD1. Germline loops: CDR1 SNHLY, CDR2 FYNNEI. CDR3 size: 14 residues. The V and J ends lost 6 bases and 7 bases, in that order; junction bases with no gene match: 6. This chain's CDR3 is CASRDRGQMQPQHF. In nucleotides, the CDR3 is TGTGCCAGCAGAGACAGGGGGCAGATGCAGCCCCAGCATTTT. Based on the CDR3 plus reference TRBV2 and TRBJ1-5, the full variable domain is EPEVTQTPSHQVTQMGQEVILRCVPISNHLYFYWYRQILGQKVEFLVSFYNNEISEKSEIFDDQFSVERPDGSNFTLKIRSTKLEDSAMYFCASRDRGQMQPQHFGDGTRLSIL.

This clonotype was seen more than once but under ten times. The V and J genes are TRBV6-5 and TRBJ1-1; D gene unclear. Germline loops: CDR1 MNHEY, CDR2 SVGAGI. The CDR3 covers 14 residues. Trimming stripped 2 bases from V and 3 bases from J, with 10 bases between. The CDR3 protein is CASSYADGDTEAFF. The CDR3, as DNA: TGTGCCAGCAGTTACGCGGACGGGGACACTGAAGCTTTCTTT.

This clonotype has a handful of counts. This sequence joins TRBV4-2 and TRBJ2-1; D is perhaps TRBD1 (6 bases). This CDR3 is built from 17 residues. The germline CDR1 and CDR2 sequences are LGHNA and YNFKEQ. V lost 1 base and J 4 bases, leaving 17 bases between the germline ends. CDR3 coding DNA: TGTGCCAGCAGCCAAGGGCCCTTAGGACAGTTTTACAATGAGCAGTTCTTC. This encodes CASSQGPLGQFYNEQFF.

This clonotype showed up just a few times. CDR3 in amino acids: CASSMGGQGRYEQYF. The CDR3 nucleotides read TGTGCCAGTAGTATGGGGGGACAGGGCCGCTACGAGCAGTACTTC. The chain is built from TRBV19 and TRBJ2-7; 9 bases are shared with TRBD1. The CDR3 totals 15 residues. V gave up 3 bases and J gave up 3 bases; unmatched junction bases: 6. Germline lookup yields CDR1 LNHDA and CDR2 SQIVND (reference sequence).

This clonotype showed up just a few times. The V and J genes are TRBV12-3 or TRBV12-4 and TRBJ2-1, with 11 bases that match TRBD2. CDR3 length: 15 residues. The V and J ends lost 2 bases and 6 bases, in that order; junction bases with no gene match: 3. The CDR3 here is CASSLRLAGGNEQFF. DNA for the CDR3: TGTGCCAGCAGTTTAAGGCTAGCGGGGGGCAATGAGCAGTTCTTC.

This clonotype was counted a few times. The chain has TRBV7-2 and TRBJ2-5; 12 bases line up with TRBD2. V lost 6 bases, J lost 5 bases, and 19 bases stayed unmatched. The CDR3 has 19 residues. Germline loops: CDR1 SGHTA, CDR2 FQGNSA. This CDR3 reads CASSRGRTSGGPKMETQYF. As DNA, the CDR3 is TGTGCCAGCAGTCGCGGCCGAACTAGCGGGGGGCCTAAGATGGAGACCCAGTACTTC.

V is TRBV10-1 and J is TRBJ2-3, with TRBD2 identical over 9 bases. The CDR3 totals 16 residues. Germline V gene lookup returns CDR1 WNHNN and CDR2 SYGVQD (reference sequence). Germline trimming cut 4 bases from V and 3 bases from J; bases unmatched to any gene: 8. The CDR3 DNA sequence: TGCGCCAGCAGTGGGCTAGCGGGGCGAAAAACAGATACGCAGTATTTT. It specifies CASSGLAGRKTDTQYF.